This T cell receptor (beta chain) comes out of a study of T cells in Graves' hyperthyroidism and ophthalmopathy. CDR3 size: 17 residues. Germline lookup yields CDR1 SGHDN and CDR2 FVKESK. This clonotype came up once. An end of the junction does not agree with germline; a read error may underlie this. The study based diagnoses on clinical symptoms, serum thyroxine and TRAb, thyroid ultrasound and orbital computed tomography. From RNA transcripts, TCR beta CDR3 regions were amplified. HTBI primers were employed in a first-round RT-PCR of the TCR CDR3. TCRdb re-called the multiplex PCR reads through MiXCR, storing one row per CDR3 protein. Altogether roughly 400,000 distinct CDR3 sequences are present, roughly 14% being singletons, with the ten largest covering about 30%.

The rearrangement uses TRBV14 and TRBJ1-2; 9 bases map to TRBD1. Material for sequencing was blood. The receptor was isolated from a woman aged 18-29 years with Graves' hyperthyroidism that later progressed to Graves' ophthalmopathy. The DNA for the CDR3 is TGTGCCAGCAGCCCCGGGACAGGGACCTTCGATATCTATGGCTACAACTTC. Translating it yields CASSPGTGTFDIYGYNF.